The clone carrying this TCR beta chain was seen ten or more times. This entry is derived from a study of T cells in Graves' hyperthyroidism and ophthalmopathy. TCR beta CDR3 regions were amplified from RNA. First-round RT-PCR with HTBI primers amplified the TCR CDR3 region. Using its own MiXCR run on the multiplex PCR reads, TCRdb lists one record per CDR3 protein. Found here are about 290,000 distinct CDR3 sequences, 12% to 15% of them singletons; the top ten hold 7.9%. The CDR3 covers 16 residues. V lost 1 base to trimming and J lost 2 bases; unmatched junction nucleotides: 4. Germline CDR1 reads LGHDT; CDR2 reads YNNKEL (reference sequence).

This rearrangement joins TRBV3-1 to TRBJ2-7; 11 bases fit TRBD2. Sequenced: blood. The clonotype originates from a woman in her 40s with Graves' hyperthyroidism. In DNA, the CDR3 is TGTGCCAGCAGCCAAGCGGGACTAGCGGCTCCCTACGAGCAGTACTTC. Translated, it gives CASSQAGLAAPYEQYF.